This TCR beta chain came from a study of blood T cell repertoires in COVID-19. About the research overall: The analysed material was cDNA or gDNA that came from T cells, B-cell-depleted T cells, or PBMCs.

This clone has a single count. Unmatched junction bases numbered 2, after V lost 4 bases and J lost 6 bases. This CDR3 comprises 14 residues. Germline V gene lookup returns CDR1 MGHRA and CDR2 YSYEKL. TCRdb's copy holds only in-frame clones and misses some; the assay was immunoSEQ multiplex PCR. The table has roughly 250,000 clones, about three quarters seen once; the top ten hold around 3.4%. The clonotype was recovered from a woman older than 75 with acute or convalescent COVID-19. This chain uses TRBV4-1 with TRBJ1-6; 8 positions match TRBD1. Sequencing was done on a sample of peripheral blood. CDR3 nucleotide sequence: TGCGCCAGCAGCCTGGACAGGGCTAATTCACCCCTCCACTTT. Protein: CASSLDRANSPLHF.